Below, 31 T cell receptor beta chains from the same sample are listed, as sequenced in a study of cytomegalovirus exposure and HLA in healthy donors. 13 Jbeta primers and 60 Vbeta primers were used for the PCR. Assay used: immunoSEQ multiplex PCR; TCRdb lists only in-frame clones, some missing. The repertoire includes 85,000 to 130,000 clones, 60% to 80% of them detected once, and 0.79% sits in the top ten. The specimen was PBMCs. The receptor source for this set is a boy aged 5-17 years in good health and CMV-seronegative.

V gene TRBV6-6 combines with J gene TRBJ1-1; D is uncertain. This CDR3 region has 14 residues. With 2 bases removed from V and 3 bases from J, the gap between germline ends came to 10 bases. Germline values: CDR1 MNHNY, CDR2 SVGAGI (reference sequence). CDR3 DNA: TGTGCCAGCAGTTACCCCCACGGGGACACTGAAGCTTTCTTT. Protein product: CASSYPHGDTEAFF.

The chain uses TRBV6-1 and TRBJ1-6; TRBD1 aligns across 10 bases. V lost 6 bases to trimming and J lost 7 bases; unmatched junction nucleotides: 3. This CDR3 comprises 14 residues. The germline gives CDR1 MNHNS, CDR2 SASEGT. The CDR3, as DNA: TGTGCCAGCAGCGAGACAGGGGGCAATTCACCCCTCCACTTT. Its protein is CASSETGGNSPLHF.

The chain links TRBV5-6 to TRBJ2-2, with 8 bases aligning to TRBD2. V lost 2 bases and J lost 5; bases outside the gene matches: 11. In germline, CDR1 is SGHDT, CDR2 YYEEEE. The length of the CDR3 is 17 residues. CDR3 in DNA: TGTGCCAGCAGCTTTGAAATGAGCGGGAGTTTTACCGGGGAGCTGTTTTTT. Its protein product is CASSFEMSGSFTGELFF.

The rearrangement joins TRBV10-3 to TRBJ2-1, with 8 bases that match TRBD1. The germline CDR1 and CDR2 sequences are ENHRY and SYGVKD. Trimming cost V 8 bases and J 3 bases; bases outside gene matches: 3. The CDR3 length is 13 residues. The CDR3 DNA sequence: TGTGCCATCCAACAGGGGGTCTACAATGAGCAGTTCTTC. Its protein is CAIQQGVYNEQFF.

This chain joins TRBV4-1 and TRBJ2-2, with 8 bases lining up with TRBD2. The ends lost 0 bases at V and 6 bases at J; junction bases unmatched: 6. This CDR3 is 16 amino acids long. The germline V gene has CDR1 MGHRA and CDR2 YSYEKL. The CDR3 spells CASSQERTSRAGELFF. In DNA form, the CDR3 reads TGCGCCAGCAGCCAAGAGCGGACTAGCCGTGCCGGGGAGCTGTTTTTT.

This chain links TRBV5-5 with TRBJ2-1; 9 bases match TRBD2. V shed 2 bases, J shed 4 bases, and the junction held 4 bases outside the gene matches. The CDR3 consists of 15 residues. Germline V gives CDR1 SGHKS, CDR2 YYEKEE (reference sequence). The DNA for the CDR3 is TGTGCCAGCAGCTTAAGCCTAGCGGGGTACAATGAGCAGTTCTTC. Amino acids: CASSLSLAGYNEQFF.

V usage is TRBV5-1 and J usage is TRBJ2-2; weak D call: TRBD1 (6 bases). The length of the CDR3 is 15 residues. Germline CDR1 SGHRS, CDR2 YFSETQ. The V gene lost 6 bases and the J gene lost 1 base, with 13 bases spanning the gap. CDR3 DNA: TGCGCCAGCACCTCTATGACAGGGAACACCGGGGAGCTGTTTTTT. This translates into CASTSMTGNTGELFF.

V and J are TRBV5-1 and TRBJ1-1; 9 bases match TRBD1. This CDR3 comprises 15 residues. V lost 0 bases and J lost 2; bases outside the gene matches: 2. The germline gives CDR1 SGHRS, CDR2 YFSETQ. Here the CDR3 reads CASSLGGQGNTEAFF. As DNA, the CDR3 is TGCGCCAGCAGCTTGGGGGGACAGGGCAACACTGAAGCTTTCTTT.

J is TRBJ2-6 and V is TRBV7-3; TRBD2 might be the D (5 bases). V was pared by 6 bases and J by 2 bases, with 11 bases between. The CDR3 runs 15 residues. Germline lookup yields CDR1 SGHTA and CDR2 FQGTGA. The CDR3 spells CASRSTRAGANVLTF. The CDR3 DNA sequence: TGTGCCAGCAGAAGCACTAGGGCTGGGGCCAACGTCCTGACTTTC.

The chain employs TRBV16 and TRBJ2-1; the D gene is possibly TRBD1 (6 bases). CDR1 is KGHSY, CDR2 FQNENV, per germline. V lost 1 base to trimming and J lost 2 bases, with 15 bases between them. The CDR3 loop spans 17 amino acids. The CDR3 coding sequence is TGTGCCAGCAGCCAATTAATTGGAACAGGGACCTACAATGAGCAGTTCTTC. It is translated as CASSQLIGTGTYNEQFF. Filled out from reference TRBV16 and TRBJ2-1, the complete variable domain reads GEEVAQTPKHLVRGEGQKAKLYCAPIKGHSYVFWYQQVLKNEFKFLISFQNENVFDETGMPKERFSAKCLPNSPCSLEIQATKLEDSAVYFCASSQLIGTGTYNEQFFGPGTRLTVL.

The genes are TRBV7-9 and TRBJ1-5, with 8 positions matching TRBD1. This CDR3 is 17 amino acids long. The V gene end was trimmed by 5 bases and the J gene end by 0 bases; junction bases not matched to a gene: 9. The germline CDR1 and CDR2 sequences are SEHNR and FQNEAQ (reference sequence). Written as DNA, the CDR3 is TGTGCCAGCAGCACAGACAGGGGCCCTTATAGCAATCAGCCCCAGCATTTT. It specifies CASSTDRGPYSNQPQHF.

A few counts support this clone. This chain joins TRBV19 and TRBJ2-1, with 11 nucleotides matching TRBD2. The CDR3 consists of 15 residues. Trimming at V came to 1 base and at J to 6 bases, leaving 2 bases not matched to a gene. Germline V gene sequence: CDR1 LNHDA, CDR2 SQIVND (reference sequence). The CDR3 DNA reads as TGTGCCAGTAGTATAGTAGCGGGAGGGATCAATGAGCAGTTCTTC. Translated: CASSIVAGGINEQFF.

The V gene is TRBV28, the J gene TRBJ1-1; D remains unclear. The CDR3 covers 15 residues. V lost 1 base and J 0 bases, leaving 9 bases between the germline ends. Per the germline V gene, CDR1 is MDHEN and CDR2 is SYDVKM. CDR3 amino acids: CASSLFGSMNTEAFF. As DNA, the CDR3 is TGTGCCAGCAGTTTATTCGGGTCCATGAACACTGAAGCTTTCTTT.

The chain combines TRBV5-4 with TRBJ2-5, with TRBD2 as a possible D gene (6 bases). There are 15 residues in the CDR3. V lost 3 bases and J lost 2, with 14 bases in between. Germline V gene data show CDR1 as SGHNT and CDR2 as YYREEE (reference sequence). Here the CDR3 reads CASSSYLGTQETQYF. In nucleotides, the CDR3 is TGTGCCAGCAGCTCCTACCTTGGGACTCAAGAGACCCAGTACTTC.

In this sample, this clone turned up a few times. The chain recombines TRBV7-9 with TRBJ2-3; 8 bases agree with TRBD2. Germline assignment: CDR1 SEHNR and CDR2 FQNEAQ (reference sequence). The trim removed 4 bases at V and 0 bases at J, leaving 3 bases unmatched. The CDR3 runs to 15 residues. The chain's CDR3 is CASSYPSGSTDTQYF. DNA for the CDR3: TGTGCCAGCAGCTATCCTAGCGGGAGCACAGATACGCAGTATTTT.

This clone was picked up a small number of times. This rearrangement joins TRBV6-4 to TRBJ2-3; weak D call: TRBD2 (6 bases). There are 15 residues in the CDR3. The V end was cut by 3 bases, the J end by 0 bases, with 10 bases between. Germline values: CDR1 MRHNA, CDR2 SNTAGT. In nucleotides, the CDR3 is TGTGCCAGCAGTGAAGGGGACTCTAGCACAGATACGCAGTATTTT. Protein sequence: CASSEGDSSTDTQYF.

The rearrangement uses TRBV7-9 and TRBJ1-2, with D tentatively TRBD1 (5 bases). Trimming removed 4 bases from V and 3 bases from J, with 15 bases in between. The CDR3 has 15 amino acids. Germline-derived CDR1 and CDR2 are SEHNR and FQNEAQ (reference sequence). CDR3 residues: CASSSGQGWDYGYTF. The CDR3 region has the DNA TGTGCCAGCAGCTCTGGGCAGGGATGGGACTATGGCTACACCTTC.

The chain recombines TRBV13 with TRBJ2-3; 7 bases are a match to TRBD2. V shed 5 bases and J 2 bases; nucleotides not matched to a gene: 7. This CDR3 region has 15 residues. CDR1 is PRHDT, CDR2 FYEKMQ, per germline (reference sequence). CDR3: CASSGGLNPTDTQYF. In DNA, the CDR3 is TGTGCCAGCAGCGGGGGACTAAACCCCACAGATACGCAGTATTTT.

The CDR3 DNA sequence: TGTGCCAGTAGTATGGCGGGATCCACAGATACGCAGTATTTT. It codes for CASSMAGSTDTQYF. The chain couples TRBV19 to TRBJ2-3; the D gene is possibly TRBD2 (6 bases). From germline, CDR1 is LNHDA and CDR2 SQIVND (reference sequence). This CDR3 region has 14 residues. The V gene lost 3 bases and the J gene lost 2 bases, with 9 bases spanning the gap.

The sample holds one count of this clone. The rearrangement joins TRBV5-1 to TRBJ2-5, with D tentatively TRBD2 (7 bases). Trimming took 5 bases from V and 1 from J, leaving 18 bases between them. The CDR3 covers 16 residues. CDR1 SGHRS and CDR2 YFSETQ come from the germline V gene. CDR3 sequence reads: CASRNLQGGGQETQYF. The CDR3 DNA sequence: TGCGCCAGCAGGAATTTACAGGGAGGGGGCCAAGAGACCCAGTACTTC.

This clone has a handful of counts. This chain links TRBV10-3 with TRBJ1-5; 7 bases line up with TRBD1. CDR3 length: 16 amino acids. With V trimmed by 3 bases and J by 2 bases, 7 bases remained unmatched. CDR1 and CDR2 (germline): ENHRY, SYGVKD. The CDR3 bases are TGTGCCATCAGTGACCACCGACAGGGAGGCAATCAGCCCCAGCATTTT. Translation gives CAISDHRQGGNQPQHF.

The chain links TRBV27 to TRBJ2-7; 7 bases match TRBD1. Germline loops: CDR1 MNHEY, CDR2 SMNVEV (reference sequence). V shed 5 bases and J 3 bases; nucleotides not matched to a gene: 4. The CDR3 is 13 residues long. In DNA form, the CDR3 reads TGTGCCAGCAGTACGGGACAGAACTACGAGCAGTACTTC. Protein sequence: CASSTGQNYEQYF.

The V call is TRBV4-3, the J call TRBJ2-1, with 7 bases identical to TRBD2. CDR3 length: 14 amino acids. CDR1 LGHNA and CDR2 YSLEER come from the germline V gene. V lost 0 bases, J lost 8 bases, and 4 bases stayed unmatched. For the CDR3, the DNA is TGCGCCAGCAGCCAAGATTTTGGGGGGGATGAGCAGTTCTTC. This translates into CASSQDFGGDEQFF.

The chain carries TRBV6-5 and TRBJ1-2; D is perhaps TRBD1 (6 bases). The V and J ends lost 6 bases and 5 bases respectively, with 13 bases between them. The CDR3 extends over 13 amino acids. CDR1 MNHEY and CDR2 SVGAGI come from the germline V gene. The CDR3 nucleotides read TGTGCCAGCAGCACCTGGACAGTTTATGGCTACACCTTC. This encodes CASSTWTVYGYTF.

This clone has just a few counts. CDR3 loop: CASKGGGAQPQHF. CDR3 in DNA: TGTGCCAGCAAGGGAGGTGGCGCGCAGCCCCAGCATTTT. The gene calls are TRBV2 and TRBJ1-5; D is unclear. Trimming pared 7 bases from V and 7 bases from J, leaving 14 bases between. CDR3 size: 13 residues. Per germline, CDR1 SNHLY and CDR2 FYNNEI.

The chain joins TRBV7-2 to TRBJ2-7; perhaps TRBD2 as D (5 bases). This CDR3 is built from 14 residues. Germline V gene sequence: CDR1 SGHTA, CDR2 FQGNSA. V lost 2 bases to trimming and J lost 2 bases, with 10 bases between them. The CDR3 region is CASSLNGRTYEQYF. The CDR3 bases are TGTGCCAGCAGCTTAAATGGGAGAACCTACGAGCAGTACTTC.

V usage is TRBV6-1 and J usage is TRBJ2-7; 13 bases line up with TRBD2. Germline loops: CDR1 MNHNS, CDR2 SASEGT. This CDR3 comprises 15 residues. V lost 2 bases and J lost 4; bases outside the gene matches: 2. This CDR3 is CASSELLAGGYEQYF. The CDR3 DNA sequence: TGTGCCAGCAGTGAATTACTAGCGGGAGGGTACGAGCAGTACTTC.

The chain employs TRBV6-5 and TRBJ1-2; possibly TRBD1 for D (6 bases). CDR3 length: 13 residues. Trimming shortened V by 5 bases and J by 0 bases, and 7 bases separated the two germline ends. In germline, CDR1 is MNHEY, CDR2 SVGAGI. CDR3 nucleotides: TGTGCCAGCAGTCGACAGGCTAACTATGGCTACACCTTC. Translated: CASSRQANYGYTF.

The chain carries TRBV6-6 and TRBJ2-7; 9 positions match TRBD2. The CDR3 is 15 amino acids. The trim removed 6 bases at V and 1 base at J, leaving 7 bases unmatched. Germline V CDR1 and CDR2: MNHNY, SVGAGI (reference sequence). CDR3 protein: CASSHGAGGSYEQYF. CDR3 sequence (DNA): TGTGCCAGCAGCCACGGGGCGGGGGGGTCCTACGAGCAGTACTTC.

The V call is TRBV2, the J call TRBJ2-5; 7 bases align to TRBD2. The CDR3 sequence is 16 residues long. In germline, CDR1 is SNHLY, CDR2 FYNNEI. J was trimmed by 2 bases and V by 5 bases; bases with no gene match: 11. DNA of the CDR3: TGTGCCAGCAGTCGAGCGGGGACTGCAATACAAGAGACCCAGTACTTC. It yields the protein CASSRAGTAIQETQYF.

This chain uses TRBV5-1 with TRBJ2-1; TRBD1 aligns across 7 bases. In germline, CDR1 is SGHRS, CDR2 YFSETQ. J was trimmed by 3 bases and V by 5 bases; bases with no gene match: 5. This CDR3 comprises 14 residues. In nucleotides, the CDR3 is TGCGCCAGCAGTGCCGGACAGGACTACAATGAGCAGTTCTTC. Protein product: CASSAGQDYNEQFF.